Detailed here is one T cell receptor beta chain. Its antigen is undetermined. This specimen belongs to a study of T cell clonotyping in hematopoietic cell transplantation. Study-wide background: Cytoreduction preceded collection of pretransplant recipient samples. Regarding the study as a whole: Pathologically expanded recipient clonotypes increased progressively from day 30 to day 180 as diversity fell. CD4 and CD8 repertoire contributions could not be separated without sorting.

The time point here: recipient sample about 28 days before transplant, after cytoreduction. Samples: about 28 days before transplant, then days 30, 100 and 180 after. The data were produced by immunoSEQ multiplex PCR, yet TCRdb's version contains in-frame clones alone and is incomplete. The sample has just under 7,500 clones, 88% seen once. Material: peripheral blood mononuclear cells, obtained before stem cell transplant. The source is a man in his sixties with acute myeloid leukemia. Some clones in this sample may be carry-over from other donors' samples.

Here the CDR3 reads CASSPPQGLGPQHF. The CDR3 DNA reads TGTGCCAGCAGTCCGCCTCAAGGTCTAGGGCCCCAGCATTTT. V usage is TRBV28 and J usage is TRBJ1-5; D is uncertain. The CDR3 spans 14 residues. The germline V gene has CDR1 MDHEN and CDR2 SYDVKM. The V end lost 5 bases, the J end lost 9 bases, and 17 bases lay between the germline ends.